The 27 T cell receptor beta chains given below trace back to one sample, sequenced in a study of OX40 agonist ivuxolimab in advanced cancers. The protocol was immunoSEQ multiplex PCR, while the TCRdb copy is restricted to in-frame clones and leaves out a portion. The table includes approximately 160,000 clones, 94% detected once. The source material was CD4+ or CD8+ T cells sorted from blood, sampled in a trial of the OX40 agonist ivuxolimab. These receptors were collected from an adult with an advanced solid tumor such as melanoma, head and neck, liver or kidney cancer.

The chain recombines TRBV18 with TRBJ2-5; possible D gene TRBD1, 5 bases. With the DNA end fitting TRBJ2-7 better, the J assignment may be wrong. Per the germline V gene, CDR1 is KGHSH and CDR2 is LQKENI. The CDR3 runs to 15 residues. The CDR3 bases are TGTGCCAGCTCACCACCGGCAGGGAAGTCTTACGAGCAGTACTTC. Its translation is CASSPPAGKSYEQYF.

This clone was seen only a few times. The rearrangement uses TRBV7-2 and TRBJ2-1; 14 nucleotides match TRBD2. The CDR3 runs 18 residues. Germline V gene sequence: CDR1 SGHTA, CDR2 FQGNSA. V lost 1 base, J lost 3 bases, and 5 bases stayed unmatched. The CDR3 here is CASSLEGTSGRFYNEQFF. The CDR3 nucleotides are TGTGCCAGCAGCTTAGAAGGGACTAGCGGGAGATTCTACAATGAGCAGTTCTTC.

This chain uses TRBV7-9 with TRBJ1-4; the match to TRBD1 covers 7 bases. This CDR3 comprises 15 residues. Trimming took 4 bases from V and 8 from J; bases not matched to a gene: 10. Germline lookup yields CDR1 SEHNR and CDR2 FQNEAQ (reference sequence). CDR3 DNA: TGTGCCAGCAGCTCGACAGGGATCCCTTCCGAAAAACTGTTTTTT. Encoded protein: CASSSTGIPSEKLFF.

The chain carries TRBV7-2 and TRBJ2-6; D unresolved. In germline, CDR1 is SGHTA, CDR2 FQGNSA. V shed 3 bases and J shed 2 bases, with 2 bases lying between them. This CDR3 is built from 13 residues. The DNA for the CDR3 is TGTGCCAGCAGCTTCGCTGGGGCCAACGTCCTGACTTTC. This sequence encodes CASSFAGANVLTF.

V and J are TRBV7-9 and TRBJ1-4; no definite D call. Germline assignment: CDR1 SEHNR and CDR2 FQNEAQ (reference sequence). Between the trimmed V and J ends, which lost 0 bases and 0 bases, there was a span of 5 bases. The CDR3 sequence is 15 residues long. The CDR3 DNA reads as TGTGCCAGCAGCTTAGCGCTATCAACTAATGAAAAACTGTTTTTT. Translating gives CASSLALSTNEKLFF.

V and J are TRBV4-3 and TRBJ1-4, with a weak D call TRBD1 (6 bases). Trimming stripped 0 bases from V and 0 bases from J, with 11 bases between. Germline assignment: CDR1 LGHNA and CDR2 YSLEER. The CDR3 has 17 residues. For the CDR3, the DNA is TGCGCCAGCAGCCAAGATTATCGGACAGCAACTAATGAAAAACTGTTTTTT. This gives the protein CASSQDYRTATNEKLFF.

This clone showed up just once. The chain links TRBV5-1 to TRBJ1-5; D remains ambiguous. This CDR3 has 17 residues. With 0 bases removed from V and 0 bases from J, the gap between germline ends came to 13 bases. Germline V gives CDR1 SGHRS, CDR2 YFSETQ. DNA for the CDR3: TGCGCCAGCAGCTTGGGATCGGTCTGGGATAGCAATCAGCCCCAGCATTTT. It yields the protein CASSLGSVWDSNQPQHF.

This clone was recorded only once. The gene calls are TRBV28 and TRBJ2-5; D is ambiguous. The assigned J gene may be wrong: the sequence end matches TRBJ2-7 better. This CDR3 is built from 13 residues. CDR1 is MDHEN and CDR2 is SYDVKM in the germline V gene. CDR3 nucleotide sequence: TGTGCCAGCAGGGATAGCTTGCCGTACGAGCAGTACTTC. This translates into CASRDSLPYEQYF.

This clone was found once. CDR3 amino acids: CASRAGPDYEQYF. DNA for the CDR3: TGCGCCAGCAGAGCGGGCCCTGACTACGAGCAGTACTTC. The V and J genes are TRBV10-1 and TRBJ2-7; a possible D gene is TRBD2 (6 bases). CDR1 and CDR2 from the germline V gene are WNHNN and SYGVQD (reference sequence). This CDR3 has 13 residues. V lost 6 bases and J 3 bases, leaving 12 bases between the germline ends.

The chain uses TRBV29-1 and TRBJ2-1; 12 nucleotides align to TRBD2. J was trimmed by 6 bases and V by 4 bases; bases with no gene match: 4. Germline loops: CDR1 SQVTM, CDR2 ANQGSEA. The CDR3 length is 14 residues. The CDR3 reads CSVGVLAGGNEQFF. For the CDR3, the DNA is TGCAGCGTTGGGGTACTAGCGGGGGGCAATGAGCAGTTCTTC.

V is TRBV5-1 and J is TRBJ2-2; D is undetermined. V gave up 0 bases and J gave up 0 bases, with 12 bases separating them. The CDR3 consists of 17 residues. The germline CDR1 and CDR2 sequences are SGHRS and YFSETQ. CDR3 nucleotide sequence: TGCGCCAGCAGCTTGGCTATTGTAGGCGCGAACACCGGGGAGCTGTTTTTT. Translated: CASSLAIVGANTGELFF.

This sequence joins TRBV9 and TRBJ2-7; 7 bases are shared with TRBD2. Per germline, CDR1 SGDLS and CDR2 YYNGEE. The CDR3 consists of 15 residues. J gave up 0 bases and V 0 bases, and 3 bases lay outside the gene matches. CDR3 amino acids: CASSVGTSDSYEQYF. CDR3 DNA: TGTGCCAGCAGCGTAGGAACTAGCGACTCCTACGAGCAGTACTTC.

The count of this clone is one. This chain links TRBV5-4 with TRBJ1-2, with D tentatively TRBD1 (5 bases). CDR1 and CDR2 (germline): SGHNT, YYREEE (reference sequence). This CDR3 contains 14 residues. V shed 5 bases and J shed 5 bases, with 16 bases lying between them. CDR3 sequence (DNA): TGTGCCAGCAGTTCCAGGGCCCCTGGGTATGGCTACACCTTC. Amino acid sequence: CASSSRAPGYGYTF.

V is TRBV27 and J is TRBJ2-3; 8 bases map to TRBD2. The CDR3 is 16 amino acids. Germline V CDR1 and CDR2: MNHEY, SMNVEV (reference sequence). V was clipped by 3 bases and J by 6 bases; unmatched bases: 11. For the CDR3, the DNA is TGTGCCAGCAGTTTGGGTTTAGCGGGATCGGTGGATACGCAGTATTTT. As protein: CASSLGLAGSVDTQYF.

V gene TRBV10-3 combines with J gene TRBJ1-3; D is ambiguous. V was pared by 0 bases and J by 4 bases, with 13 bases between. The CDR3 has 16 residues. The germline CDR1 and CDR2 sequences are ENHRY and SYGVKD. The CDR3 DNA is TGTGCCATCAGTGAGTCGAGTTTGACCTCCGGAAACACCATATATTTT. Translating it yields CAISESSLTSGNTIYF.

The J gene is TRBJ1-1, the V gene TRBV9, with no clear D. Trimming stripped 3 bases from V and 4 bases from J, with 13 bases between. Germline CDR1 SGDLS, CDR2 YYNGEE. The length of the CDR3 is 14 residues. CDR3 bases: TGTGCCAGCAGCGCCCCCACGGCGGGCACTGAAGCTTTCTTT. Translation gives CASSAPTAGTEAFF.

This chain links TRBV28 with TRBJ2-2; the match to TRBD1 covers 8 bases. The V and J ends lost 10 bases and 6 bases, in that order; junction bases with no gene match: 7. CDR1 and CDR2 from the germline V gene are MDHEN and SYDVKM. The CDR3 length is 13 residues. CDR3 in amino acids: CATTDRDPGELFF. The CDR3 bases are TGTGCCACAACGGACAGGGATCCCGGGGAGCTGTTTTTT.

The rearrangement uses TRBV20-1 and TRBJ2-1; D remains ambiguous. Germline V gene lookup returns CDR1 DFQATT and CDR2 SNEGSKA (reference sequence). The CDR3 runs 11 residues. V lost 6 bases and J lost 8, with 11 bases in between. The CDR3 here is CSASPPHEQFF. DNA of the CDR3: TGCAGTGCGTCCCCCCCACATGAGCAGTTCTTC.

The chain uses TRBV18 and TRBJ1-4; tentatively, D is TRBD1 (6 bases). The CDR3 contains 15 residues. V gave up 6 bases and J gave up 4 bases, with 15 bases separating them. In germline, CDR1 is KGHSH, CDR2 LQKENI. CDR3 sequence: CASSSGQKRNEKLFF. The CDR3 bases are TGTGCCAGCTCGAGCGGACAGAAACGTAATGAAAAACTGTTTTTT.

The sample holds one count of this clone. The rearrangement uses TRBV11-2 and TRBJ1-2, with 7 bases matching TRBD1. Germline values: CDR1 SGHAT, CDR2 FQNNGV. CDR3 length: 15 residues. V shed 7 bases, J shed 2 bases, and the junction held 10 bases outside the gene matches. CDR3 in amino acids: CASTLQGQTNYGYTF. The CDR3 DNA reads as TGTGCCAGCACCCTACAGGGGCAAACCAACTATGGCTACACCTTC. Drawing the rest from reference TRBV11-2 and TRBJ1-2, the complete variable domain is EAGVAQSPRYKIIEKRQSVAFWCNPISGHATLYWYQQILGQGPKLLIQFQNNGVVDDSQLPKDRFSAERLKGVDSTLKIQPAKLEDSAVYLCASTLQGQTNYGYTFGSGTRLTVV.

This clone has only a few counts. V gene TRBV19 combines with J gene TRBJ1-1; tentatively, D is TRBD1 (5 bases). Germline V gene data show CDR1 as LNHDA and CDR2 as SQIVND (reference sequence). The CDR3 contains 15 residues. Between the trimmed V and J ends, which lost 4 bases and 4 bases, there was a span of 16 bases. The CDR3 region has the DNA TGTGCCAGTAGTACAAGACCCGGGGGATTCACTGAAGCTTTCTTT. This gives the protein CASSTRPGGFTEAFF.

The genes are TRBV4-3 and TRBJ2-7; D is ambiguous. There are 19 residues in the CDR3. With 0 bases removed from V and 1 base from J, the gap between germline ends came to 22 bases. In germline, CDR1 is LGHNA, CDR2 YSLEER. The CDR3 here is CASSQDPRPAPEVSYEQYF. The CDR3 DNA reads as TGCGCCAGCAGCCAAGATCCCCGCCCCGCTCCCGAGGTGTCCTACGAGCAGTACTTC.

The gene calls are TRBV2 and TRBJ1-1; no clear D gene. Trimming left V 3 bases short and J 2 bases short, with 10 bases between. The germline gives CDR1 SNHLY, CDR2 FYNNEI. This CDR3 comprises 14 residues. The CDR3 here is CASSEARTNTEAFF. For the CDR3, the DNA is TGTGCCAGCAGTGAGGCCAGAACCAACACTGAAGCTTTCTTT.

The J gene is TRBJ1-5, the V gene TRBV19, with D possibly TRBD1 on 6 matching bases. This CDR3 has 16 residues. Per the germline V gene, CDR1 is LNHDA and CDR2 is SQIVND (reference sequence). Trimming pared 3 bases from V and 0 bases from J, leaving 12 bases between. CDR3 amino acids: CASSINPGASNQPQHF. Here the CDR3 DNA reads TGTGCCAGTAGTATTAACCCAGGGGCTAGCAATCAGCCCCAGCATTTT.

The rearrangement links TRBV4-2 to TRBJ2-3; D is undetermined. The CDR3 extends over 13 amino acids. Trimming left V 4 bases short and J 5 bases short, with 10 bases between. Germline V gene sequence: CDR1 LGHNA, CDR2 YNFKEQ. CDR3 protein: CASSPRSLDTQYF. CDR3 bases: TGTGCCAGCAGCCCCCGCTCCCTAGATACGCAGTATTTT.

The chain combines TRBV4-3 with TRBJ2-3, with TRBD2 identical over 11 bases. Unmatched junction bases numbered 8, after V lost 2 bases and J lost 1 base. The CDR3 extends over 18 amino acids. The germline V gene encodes CDR1 LGHNA and CDR2 YSLEER. The CDR3 sequence is CASSQFLSGGARTDTQYF. The CDR3, as DNA: TGCGCCAGCAGCCAATTCCTTAGCGGGGGGGCTCGCACAGATACGCAGTATTTT.

The genes are TRBV6-1 and TRBJ2-3, with D uncertain. The V and J ends lost 3 bases and 0 bases respectively, with 13 bases between them. CDR3 length equals 16 residues. Germline V gene data show CDR1 as MNHNS and CDR2 as SASEGT. The CDR3 DNA sequence: TGTGCCAGCAGTGATAGGTCAGGAATAAGCACAGATACGCAGTATTTT. Protein product: CASSDRSGISTDTQYF.